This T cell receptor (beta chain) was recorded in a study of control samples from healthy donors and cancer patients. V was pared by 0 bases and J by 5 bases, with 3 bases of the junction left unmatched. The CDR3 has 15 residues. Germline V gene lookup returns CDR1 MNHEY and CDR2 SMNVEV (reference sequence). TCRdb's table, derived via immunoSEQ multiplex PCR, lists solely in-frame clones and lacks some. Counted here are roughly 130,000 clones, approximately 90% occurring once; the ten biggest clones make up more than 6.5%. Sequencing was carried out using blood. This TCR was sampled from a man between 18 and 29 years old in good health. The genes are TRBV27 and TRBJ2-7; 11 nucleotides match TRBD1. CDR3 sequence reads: CASSLSGQGADEQYF. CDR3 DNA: TGTGCCAGCAGTTTATCCGGACAGGGGGCCGACGAGCAGTACTTC.